Included here is one T cell receptor (beta chain) sequence, with context. Its antigen is currently unknown. These data are taken from a study of response to subunit inactivated influenza vaccine. General study results and limits: Authors suggested few new T cells are recruited by each seasonal influenza vaccination.

Germline assignment: CDR1 SGHTA and CDR2 FQGNSA. The CDR3 sequence is 14 residues long. V dropped 7 bases and J dropped 0 bases, with 10 bases sitting between them. TCRdb re-derived calls from the RT-PCR reads in MiXCR, one entry per CDR3 protein. The sample contains roughly 570,000 distinct CDR3 sequences, 10% to 15% of which appear only once. The gene calls are TRBV7-2 and TRBJ1-3; D gene uncertain. Sample: PBMCs from blood, taken roughly 46 days after vaccination. This clonotype originated in a man aged 50-59 years who received an inactivated influenza vaccine. CDR3 region: CASTPGSSGNTIYF. The CDR3 bases are TGTGCCAGCACCCCGGGGAGCTCTGGAAACACCATATATTTT.